This is a list of T cell receptor beta chains from one sample in a study of Ad26.COV2.S vaccination and SARS-CoV-2 variants. The table came from immunoSEQ multiplex PCR; TCRdb's copy has only in-frame clones and leaves some out. Among about 680,000 clones listed, more than 70% were seen once. This specimen was peripheral blood, taken in a trial of Ad26.COV2.S vaccine versus placebo. The source is a person between 18 and 59 years old who received the Ad26.COV2.S COVID-19 vaccine or a placebo. CDR3s include the opening cysteine and the closing phenylalanine or tryptophan. The order of the fields is J gene, V gene, clone size, D gene, CDR3 length, CDR3 protein, CDR3 DNA. A D gene is named only where the DNA matches it firmly. Not all rows give a size; the values are once, few, many and, for expanded clones, a class.

TRBJ1-5 TRBV6-5 NA NA 13 CASSLGSRQPQHF TGTGCCAGCAGTTTAGGTTCACGACAGCCCCAGCATTTT
TRBJ2-2 TRBV21-1 few NA 15 CASPTGGPNTGELFF TGTGCCAGCCCCACGGGGGGCCCGAACACCGGGGAGCTGTTTTTT
TRBJ2-5 TRBV15 NA NA 15 CATSRSRGGGETQYF TGTGCCACCAGCAGGAGCCGGGGAGGGGGAGAGACCCAGTACTTC
TRBJ2-2 TRBV2 NA TRBD1 15 CASRSGTGRTGELFF TGTGCCAGCAGATCCGGGACAGGACGCACCGGGGAGCTGTTTTTT
TRBJ2-7 TRBV29-1 NA TRBD1 13 CSASRDRGSEQYF TGCAGCGCCAGCCGGGACAGGGGCTCCGAGCAGTACTTC
TRBJ1-3 TRBV18 NA TRBD1 18 CASSPQRPGQGAGNTIYF TGTGCCAGCTCACCACAAAGGCCGGGACAGGGAGCTGGAAACACCATATATTTT
TRBJ2-3 TRBV7-9 NA TRBD2 13 CASGGVAGGTQYF TGTGCCAGCGGCGGCGTGGCGGGAGGTACGCAGTATTTT
TRBJ2-5 TRBV2 NA NA 12 CASGEEQETQYF TGTGCCAGCGGCGAGGAGCAAGAGACCCAGTACTTC
TRBJ2-2 TRBV5-5 once NA 11 CASSYTGELFF TGTGCCAGCAGCTACACCGGGGAGCTGTTTTTT
TRBJ2-7 TRBV6-5 NA NA 14 CASSYPQVTYEQYF TGTGCCAGCAGTTACCCACAAGTTACCTACGAGCAGTACTTC
TRBJ2-3 TRBV2 NA NA 17 CASSETYRVEATDTQYF TGTGCCAGCAGTGAAACGTACAGGGTGGAAGCCACAGATACGCAGTATTTT
TRBJ2-4 TRBV19 NA NA 16 CASSIVEQGAKNIQYF TGTGCCAGTAGTATAGTCGAACAGGGTGCCAAAAACATTCAGTACTTC
TRBJ1-3 TRBV6-9 NA TRBD1 15 CASSFTGDSGNTIYF TGTGCCAGCAGTTTTACAGGGGATTCTGGAAACACCATATATTTT
TRBJ2-7 TRBV5-1 NA NA 14 CASTPSGGTYEQYF TGCGCCAGCACTCCCTCAGGGGGGACATACGAGCAGTACTTC
TRBJ2-3 TRBV19 NA TRBD2 16 CASSMRPSGSTDTQYF TGTGCCAGTAGTATGCGTCCTAGCGGTAGCACAGATACGCAGTATTTT
TRBJ2-7 TRBV23-1 NA NA 15 CASTLRRERHYEQYF TGCGCCAGCACCCTCCGCCGGGAACGCCACTACGAGCAGTACTTC
TRBJ2-1 TRBV3-1/TRBV3-2 NA NA 12 CASSQGHNEQFF TGTGCCAGCAGCCAGGGGCACAATGAGCAGTTCTTC
TRBJ1-1 TRBV4-1 NA TRBD1 15 CASSQVRQGNTEAFF TGCGCCAGCAGCCAAGTGAGACAGGGTAACACTGAAGCTTTCTTT
TRBJ2-2 TRBV24-1 few NA 11 CATSGTGELFF TGTGCCACCAGTGGCACCGGGGAGCTGTTTTTT
TRBJ2-3 TRBV3-1/TRBV3-2 NA TRBD2 15 CASSRLAGAIDTQYF TGTGCCAGCAGCCGGCTAGCGGGAGCGATTGATACGCAGTATTTT
TRBJ1-5 TRBV2 NA NA 13 CASSRRSDQPQHF TGTGCCAGCAGTCGGCGCTCTGACCAGCCCCAGCATTTT
TRBJ1-5 TRBV7-2 NA TRBD1 14 CASSLTQGNQPQHF TGTGCCAGCAGCTTAACACAGGGGAATCAGCCCCAGCATTTT
TRBJ2-3 TRBV5-6 NA TRBD2 16 CASSSPLAGGADTQYF TGTGCCAGCAGCTCCCCCCTAGCGGGAGGAGCAGATACGCAGTATTTT